These 19 T cell receptor beta chains originate from one sample sequenced in a study of T-cell reconstitution after alpha-beta-depleted transplantation in children. Library preparation (for TCRbeta) was performed with unique molecular identifiers. Via MiXCR, TCRdb re-called the PCR reads, giving one row per CDR3 protein. The sample has 400,000 to 450,000 distinct CDR3 sequences, roughly two fifths seen once. The sequenced sample was PBMCs, obtained before TCRalphabeta/CD19-depleted stem cell transplant. All receptors derive from a girl aged 2-15 years with aplastic anemia, due to receive a stem cell transplant.

The chain couples TRBV5-6 to TRBJ2-7; D is ambiguous. Germline CDR1 reads SGHDT; CDR2 reads YYEEEE. This CDR3 has 15 residues. Between the trimmed V and J ends, which lost 0 bases and 3 bases, there was a span of 13 bases. The CDR3 DNA sequence: TGTGCCAGCAGCTTGGGCGGCGGTGCCCTCTACGAGCAGTACTTC. Amino acids: CASSLGGGALYEQYF.

The CDR3 coding sequence is TGTGCCAGCATGGTAGCGGGAGTAGGTGAGCAGTTCTTC. Protein sequence: CASMVAGVGEQFF. This chain links TRBV28 with TRBJ2-1; 9 nucleotides align to TRBD2. The CDR3 length is 13 residues. Germline values: CDR1 MDHEN, CDR2 SYDVKM. V gave up 7 bases and J gave up 9 bases; unmatched junction bases: 7.

This clonotype was counted a few times. The chain joins TRBV10-3 to TRBJ2-6; D is uncertain. Germline V gene data show CDR1 as ENHRY and CDR2 as SYGVKD. The CDR3 extends over 12 amino acids. Trimming stripped 10 bases from V and 2 bases from J, with 6 bases between. CDR3 bases: TGTGCCACCTCGACTGGGGCCAACGTCCTGACTTTC. It translates to CATSTGANVLTF.

V gene TRBV5-1 combines with J gene TRBJ2-5, with 8 bases lining up with TRBD1. The V gene's germline CDR1 is SGHRS and CDR2 YFSETQ. The V segment lost 4 bases and the J segment 0 bases; nucleotides outside the gene matches: 14. The CDR3 spans 18 residues. Here the CDR3 reads CASSAGTGNVGDQETQYF. DNA of the CDR3: TGCGCCAGCAGCGCCGGGACAGGCAATGTGGGGGACCAAGAGACCCAGTACTTC.

The V and J genes are TRBV3-1 and TRBJ1-1; D perhaps matches TRBD1 (5 bases). Germline lookup yields CDR1 LGHDT and CDR2 YNNKEL (reference sequence). Trimming removed 1 base at V and 4 bases at J, with 19 bases between. CDR3 size: 17 residues. CDR3: CASSQGGSRAKTTEAFF. DNA for the CDR3: TGTGCCAGCAGCCAAGGGGGGAGTAGGGCGAAGACCACTGAAGCTTTCTTT. Supplemented by reference TRBV3-1 and TRBJ1-1, the full variable domain reads DTAVSQTPKYLVTQMGNDKSIKCEQNLGHDTMYWYKQDSKKFLKIMFSYNNKELIINETVPNRFSPKSPDKAHLNLHINSLELGDSAVYFCASSQGGSRAKTTEAFFGQGTRLTVV.

This clonotype was counted at least ten times. The genes are TRBV5-1 and TRBJ2-3; D is unclear. The CDR3 has 16 amino acids. V lost 1 base and J 2 bases, leaving 14 bases between the germline ends. CDR1 is SGHRS and CDR2 is YFSETQ in the germline V gene. CDR3 amino acids: CASSLTPHTYTDTQYF. Here the CDR3 DNA reads TGCGCCAGCAGCTTGACACCGCATACTTACACAGATACGCAGTATTTT.

This clonotype was picked up many times. The J gene is TRBJ2-6, the V gene TRBV12-3 or TRBV12-4; 8 bases map to TRBD2. The V segment lost 6 bases and the J segment 2 bases; nucleotides outside the gene matches: 3. CDR3 length: 15 residues. CDR3 sequence reads: CASSQTSAGANVLTF. DNA for the CDR3: TGTGCCAGCAGCCAGACTAGCGCTGGGGCCAACGTCCTGACTTTC.

This clonotype was recorded a few times. The V and J genes are TRBV7-2 and TRBJ2-2; TRBD2 agrees at 10 bases. Looked up from germline, CDR1 is SGHTA and CDR2 is FQGNSA. This CDR3 region has 15 residues. V trimming: 4 bases; J trimming: 9 bases; junction bases outside the gene matches: 8. CDR3 coding DNA: TGTGCCAGCAGCTCCGTCAGCGGGGGGGCAAGGGAGCTGTTTTTT. Encoded protein: CASSSVSGGARELFF.

This clonotype has ten or more counts. The chain uses TRBV12-3 or TRBV12-4 and TRBJ2-5; D possibly corresponds to TRBD1 (5 bases). This CDR3 is 12 amino acids long. Trimming shortened V by 6 bases and J by 4 bases, and 9 bases separated the two germline ends. The CDR3 spells CASSRQGETQYF. Written as DNA, the CDR3 is TGTGCCAGCAGCCGGCAGGGAGAGACCCAGTACTTC.

This chain links TRBV12-3 or TRBV12-4 with TRBJ2-3, with D perhaps given as TRBD1 or TRBD2 (5 bases each). CDR3 length equals 15 residues. V dropped 6 bases and J dropped 5 bases, with 18 bases sitting between them. The CDR3 reads CASRRRGGERDTQYF. CDR3 sequence (DNA): TGTGCCAGCAGACGACGTGGGGGTGAAAGAGATACGCAGTATTTT.

This clonotype was observed a handful of times. V is TRBV15 and J is TRBJ1-6, with TRBD1 as a possible D gene (5 bases). Deletions cut 0 bases from V and 7 bases from J, with 13 bases between. The CDR3 extends over 16 amino acids. The germline gives CDR1 LNHNV, CDR2 YYDKDF (reference sequence). The DNA for the CDR3 is TGTGCCACCAGCAGAGATCCGGGGCAAAACAATTCACCCCTCCACTTT. It codes for CATSRDPGQNNSPLHF.

The chain carries TRBV18 and TRBJ2-7; 7 bases map to TRBD2. The CDR3 loop spans 15 amino acids. J gave up 3 bases and V 3 bases, and 8 bases lay outside the gene matches. Per germline, CDR1 KGHSH and CDR2 LQKENI. The DNA of the CDR3 is TGTGCCAGCTCACCCGGGAGGACGGATAACTACGAGCAGTACTTC. Translating it yields CASSPGRTDNYEQYF. Drawing the rest from reference TRBV18 and TRBJ2-7, the complete variable domain is NAGVMQNPRHLVRRRGQEARLRCSPMKGHSHVYWYRQLPEEGLKFMVYLQKENIIDESGMPKERFSAEFPKEGPSILRIQQVVRGDSAAYFCASSPGRTDNYEQYFGPGTRLTVT.

This clonotype has just one count. The junction and the germline gene differ at one end; a read error may be behind it. The chain combines TRBV12-3 or TRBV12-4 with TRBJ2-2; 9 bases are a match to TRBD2. The CDR3 has 16 amino acids. The CDR3 DNA follows: TGTCCCAGCAGGTTAGCCGGGACTAGCAACACCGGGGAGCTGTTTTTT. Translated: CPSRLAGTSNTGELFF.

V usage is TRBV20-1 and J usage is TRBJ1-4; TRBD1 might be the D (6 bases). Germline loops: CDR1 DFQATT, CDR2 SNEGSKA (reference sequence). The length of the CDR3 is 13 residues. V lost 5 bases to trimming and J lost 5 bases, with 12 bases between them. CDR3 nucleotide sequence: TGCAGTGCTCCGTGGCAGGGGAATGAAAAACTGTTTTTT. Protein product: CSAPWQGNEKLFF.

The chain has TRBV7-9 and TRBJ1-6; 10 bases agree with TRBD1. Germline CDR1 reads SEHNR; CDR2 reads FQNEAQ (reference sequence). The CDR3 spans 15 residues. V was pared by 4 bases and J by 6 bases, with 3 bases of the junction left unmatched. In nucleotides, the CDR3 is TGTGCCAGCAGCTCCCGGGACAGGGGTAATTCACCCCTCCACTTT. Translated, it gives CASSSRDRGNSPLHF.

This chain links TRBV2 with TRBJ2-1; TRBD2 agrees at 8 bases. This CDR3 is 14 amino acids long. Germline CDR1 reads SNHLY; CDR2 reads FYNNEI. The junction had 10 bases not matched to a gene; V was cut back by 8 bases and J by 7 bases. CDR3 coding DNA: TGTGCCAGCCCTTGGGGCGGGAGGCGGAATGAGCAGTTCTTC. This gives the protein CASPWGGRRNEQFF.

This clonotype was found once. Germline and junction disagree at one end, which may indicate a read error. The rearrangement joins TRBV20-1 to TRBJ2-7; 7 bases match TRBD2. The CDR3 is made up of 15 amino acids. Germline V gene data show CDR1 as DFQATT and CDR2 as SNEGSKA (reference sequence). Here the CDR3 DNA reads TGCAGTGCTAGAGACCCAAGGCGGGAGCTCTACGAGCAGTCCTTC. It is translated as CSARDPRRELYEQSF.

The chain employs TRBV5-1 and TRBJ1-1; a possible D gene is TRBD1 (5 bases). Germline CDR1 is SGHRS and CDR2 is YFSETQ. The CDR3 is 16 residues long. V lost 0 bases, J lost 4 bases, and 16 bases lay in between. The CDR3 sequence is CASSLAVGGRGTEAFF. In nucleotides, the CDR3 is TGCGCCAGCAGCTTGGCTGTCGGGGGACGGGGCACTGAAGCTTTCTTT.

V and J are TRBV29-1 and TRBJ2-2, with 14 positions matching TRBD2. Germline V lookup: CDR1 SQVTM, CDR2 ANQGSEA. V shed 1 base, J shed 6 bases, and the junction held 7 bases outside the gene matches. The CDR3 loop spans 17 amino acids. The CDR3 loop reads CSVEGGTSGSSAGELFF. The CDR3 DNA follows: TGCAGCGTTGAAGGCGGGACTAGCGGGAGTTCTGCCGGGGAGCTGTTTTTT.